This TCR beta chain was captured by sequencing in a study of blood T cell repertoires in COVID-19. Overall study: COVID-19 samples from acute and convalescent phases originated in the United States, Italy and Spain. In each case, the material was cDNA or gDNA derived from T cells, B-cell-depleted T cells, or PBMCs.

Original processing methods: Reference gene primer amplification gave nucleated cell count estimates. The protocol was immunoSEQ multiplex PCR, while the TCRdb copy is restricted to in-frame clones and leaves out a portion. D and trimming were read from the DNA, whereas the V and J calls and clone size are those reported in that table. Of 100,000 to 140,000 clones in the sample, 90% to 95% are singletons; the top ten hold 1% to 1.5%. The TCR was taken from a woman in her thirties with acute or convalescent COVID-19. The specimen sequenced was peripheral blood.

The CDR3: CASSFLLQGPNEKLFF. CDR3 sequence (DNA): TGCGCCAGCAGCTTTCTCCTACAGGGGCCTAATGAAAAACTGTTTTTT. This chain uses TRBV5-1 with TRBJ1-4, with TRBD1 identical over 7 bases. J gave up 3 bases and V 2 bases, and 7 bases lay outside the gene matches. CDR3 size: 16 residues. Germline V gene sequence: CDR1 SGHRS, CDR2 YFSETQ. Full variable domain (rest looked up from reference TRBV5-1 and TRBJ1-4): KAGVTQTPRYLIKTRGQQVTLSCSPISGHRSVSWYQQTPGQGLQFLFEYFSETQRNKGNFPGRFSGRQFSNSRSEMNVSTLELGDSALYLCASSFLLQGPNEKLFFGSGTQLSVL.